This TCR beta chain was sequenced during a study of identical twins. Study findings and constraints: Twin-shared out-of-frame alpha sequences showed excess low generation probability. Modeled out-of-frame TCR alpha sharing in monozygotic twins fell below observed levels. Conclusions were based on cross-sectional statistical analysis, without following the same donors.

This clonotype was recorded many times. Its antigen remains unknown. With template switching, a universal primer site was added, and the cDNA carried unique molecular identifiers. TCRdb independently ran MiXCR on the 5' RACE reads; one entry per CDR3 protein. The repertoire holds 300,000 to 400,000 distinct CDR3 sequences, with 7% to 9.5% as singletons. Trimming took 6 bases from V and 0 from J, leaving 10 bases between them. CDR1 and CDR2 from the germline V gene are SGHRS and YFSETQ. The CDR3 length is 14 residues. The sequenced material came from naive T cells sorted from blood. The rearrangement joins TRBV5-1 to TRBJ2-1; D gene ambiguous. This TCR was recovered from a woman in her forties or fifties in good health. As DNA, the CDR3 is TGCGCCAGCATGAGAGTAAGCTCCTACAATGAGCAGTTCTTC. This codes for CASMRVSSYNEQFF.